This passage covers 27 T cell receptor beta chains from one sample sequenced in a study of early T cells in non-severe SARS-CoV-2 infection. TCRdb reanalysed the 5' RACE reads using MiXCR and keeps one entry per CDR3 protein. The repertoire holds some 54,000 distinct CDR3 sequences, roughly a tenth seen once, with about 9.4% in the top ten. Source material: whole blood. Receptors originate from an adult who was a healthcare worker with PCR-confirmed SARS-CoV-2 infection or an uninfected control (not recorded which).

This clonotype was detected only a few times. The rearrangement uses TRBV27 and TRBJ1-1, with D tentatively TRBD1 (5 bases). V was clipped by 2 bases and J by 5 bases, with 12 bases between them. CDR3 length: 14 residues. Germline V lookup: CDR1 MNHEY, CDR2 SMNVEV (reference sequence). CDR3: CASSLRGAGTEAFF. Written as DNA, the CDR3 is TGTGCCAGCAGTTTAAGGGGCGCAGGGACTGAAGCTTTCTTT.

This chain uses TRBV20-1 with TRBJ1-5; D possibly corresponds to TRBD1 (5 bases). CDR1 and CDR2 from the germline V gene are DFQATT and SNEGSKA (reference sequence). Trimming removed 6 bases from V and 0 bases from J, with 27 bases in between. The CDR3 extends over 19 amino acids. The CDR3 loop reads CSAPDQIQGRVASNQPQHF. The CDR3 nucleotides are TGCAGTGCCCCCGACCAAATTCAGGGACGTGTGGCTAGCAATCAGCCCCAGCATTTT.

This clonotype has ten or more counts. The V gene is TRBV30, the J gene TRBJ1-1, with D tentatively TRBD1 (5 bases). CDR1 and CDR2 from the germline V gene are GTSNPN and SVGIG (reference sequence). V was cut by 2 bases and J by 2 bases, with 15 bases left in between. This CDR3 has 15 amino acids. The CDR3 loop is CAWSPHRNFNTEAFF. CDR3 DNA sequence: TGTGCCTGGAGTCCCCACAGGAACTTCAACACTGAAGCTTTCTTT.

CDR3 region: CASSYGDGRTDTQYF. The DNA of the CDR3 is TGTGCCAGCAGTTACGGGGACGGACGCACAGATACGCAGTATTTT. V gene TRBV6-5 combines with J gene TRBJ2-3, with D perhaps being TRBD1 or TRBD2 (5 bases each). Trimming took off 2 bases at V and 1 base at J, with 10 bases between the two ends. Germline V lookup: CDR1 MNHEY, CDR2 SVGAGI. The CDR3 totals 15 residues.

This clonotype has only a few counts. The chain has TRBV6-6 and TRBJ2-6, with 7 nucleotides matching TRBD1. Germline loops: CDR1 MNHNY, CDR2 SVGAGI (reference sequence). Trimming at V came to 7 bases and at J to 2 bases, leaving 2 bases not matched to a gene. The CDR3 consists of 14 residues. The CDR3 loop is CASTDRAGANVLTF. The CDR3, as DNA: TGTGCCAGCACCGACAGGGCTGGGGCCAACGTCCTGACTTTC.

This clonotype was seen at least ten times. This chain links TRBV7-8 with TRBJ2-2; 7 positions agree with TRBD1. Trimming removed 5 bases from V and 4 bases from J; junction bases left unmatched: 7. The germline gives CDR1 SGHVS, CDR2 FQNEAQ. There are 15 residues in the CDR3. The CDR3: CASSLRDSSTGELFF. The CDR3 DNA reads TGTGCCAGCAGCCTCCGGGACAGTTCCACCGGGGAGCTGTTTTTT.

The V and J genes are TRBV9 and TRBJ2-1; D gene uncertain. Per germline, CDR1 SGDLS and CDR2 YYNGEE. The V gene lost 0 bases and the J gene lost 0 bases, with 7 bases spanning the gap. This CDR3 is 15 amino acids long. The CDR3 protein is CASSVESSSYNEQFF. CDR3 nucleotides: TGTGCCAGCAGCGTAGAATCGAGCTCCTACAATGAGCAGTTCTTC.

V gene TRBV6-2 or TRBV6-3 combines with J gene TRBJ2-5, with TRBD1 identical over 9 bases. The trim removed 0 bases at V and 5 bases at J, leaving 10 bases unmatched. The CDR3 has 17 residues. Germline loops: CDR1 MNHEY, CDR2 SVGEGT. The CDR3 sequence: CASSYSIYGTGQETQYF. The CDR3 bases are TGTGCCAGCAGTTACTCGATCTATGGGACAGGGCAGGAGACCCAGTACTTC.

This clonotype showed up just a few times. The rearrangement joins TRBV10-3 to TRBJ2-6; perhaps D is TRBD1 or TRBD2 (6 bases each). The CDR3 sequence is 16 residues long. The germline V gene encodes CDR1 ENHRY and CDR2 SYGVKD. V was cut by 4 bases and J by 4 bases, with 14 bases left in between. The CDR3 loop is CAISAGSGAGANVLTF. The CDR3 DNA reads as TGTGCCATCAGTGCGGGATCGGGGGCCGGGGCCAACGTCCTGACTTTC.

This chain connects TRBV6-1 to TRBJ1-4; 7 bases are shared with TRBD1. Germline lookup yields CDR1 MNHNS and CDR2 SASEGT. Trimming removed 3 bases from V and 3 bases from J; junction bases left unmatched: 7. The length of the CDR3 is 16 residues. CDR3 amino acids: CASSDRRQGPNEKLFF. CDR3 sequence (DNA): TGTGCCAGCAGTGATCGAAGACAGGGCCCTAATGAAAAACTGTTTTTT.

CDR3 sequence reads: CSASGTVNNEQFF. The CDR3 DNA sequence: TGCAGCGCTTCCGGGACAGTTAACAATGAGCAGTTCTTC. The V call is TRBV29-1, the J call TRBJ2-1; TRBD1 agrees at 7 bases. Unmatched junction bases numbered 8, after V lost 7 bases and J lost 5 bases. From germline, CDR1 is SQVTM and CDR2 ANQGSEA. This CDR3 has 13 amino acids.

Ten or more counts support this clonotype. CDR3 DNA: TGCAGTGCTAGGACACCCCGGACTAGCGTGCCCTTTTACGAGCAGTACTTC. Amino acids: CSARTPRTSVPFYEQYF. This rearrangement joins TRBV20-1 to TRBJ2-7; 9 bases are a match to TRBD2. The CDR3 contains 17 residues. Germline assignment: CDR1 DFQATT and CDR2 SNEGSKA (reference sequence). V trimming: 3 bases; J trimming: 4 bases; junction bases outside the gene matches: 16.

Ten or more counts support this clonotype. The gene calls are TRBV12-3 or TRBV12-4 and TRBJ2-7; D is possibly TRBD2 (6 bases). The ends were cut back, 6 bases at V and 3 bases at J, with 18 bases in the middle. The CDR3 has 15 residues. CDR3 coding DNA: TGTGCCAGCAGCCTCGGGGGATCTAGAAACTACGAGCAGTACTTC. Protein: CASSLGGSRNYEQYF.

The chain has TRBV12-3 or TRBV12-4 and TRBJ2-2; D is uncertain. Trimming took 8 bases from V and 4 from J, leaving 11 bases between them. The CDR3 loop spans 13 amino acids. Here the CDR3 DNA reads TGTGCCAGCCGTGAGCTGGCCACCGGGGAGCTGTTTTTT. Its protein product is CASRELATGELFF.

The CDR3 DNA sequence: TGCGCCAGCAGTTTCTCCGGGACAGGGGCCGATTTAAACAATGAGCAGTTCTTC. Translation: CASSFSGTGADLNNEQFF. V gene TRBV5-1 combines with J gene TRBJ2-1; 10 nucleotides match TRBD1. The CDR3 extends over 18 amino acids. The V gene end was trimmed by 5 bases and the J gene end by 5 bases; junction bases not matched to a gene: 16. Germline assignment: CDR1 SGHRS and CDR2 YFSETQ.

The chain links TRBV7-9 to TRBJ2-1, with 14 bases that match TRBD2. This CDR3 is 19 amino acids long. The germline V gene encodes CDR1 SEHNR and CDR2 FQNEAQ (reference sequence). Germline trimming cut 4 bases from V and 8 bases from J; bases unmatched to any gene: 16. CDR3 in amino acids: CASSSTSKTSGRARYEQFF. The CDR3 bases are TGTGCCAGCAGCTCCACCTCCAAGACTAGCGGGAGGGCGAGGTATGAGCAGTTCTTC.

This clonotype was recorded at least ten times. The chain recombines TRBV20-1 with TRBJ2-7; TRBD2 aligns across 12 bases. Losses at the gene ends were 5 bases for V and 1 base for J; bases not matched to a gene: 15. Germline V gene lookup returns CDR1 DFQATT and CDR2 SNEGSKA (reference sequence). This CDR3 is 18 amino acids long. The CDR3 region has the DNA TGCAGTGCTGGACCCCCTAGCGGGAGGGCCCTAATGTCCTACGAGCAGTACTTC. Its protein is CSAGPPSGRALMSYEQYF.

The chain recombines TRBV19 with TRBJ2-1; D remains ambiguous. Germline lookup yields CDR1 LNHDA and CDR2 SQIVND (reference sequence). The CDR3 has 13 residues. V lost 3 bases and J 7 bases, leaving 10 bases between the germline ends. CDR3 sequence reads: CASSIHARNEQFF. The CDR3 DNA is TGTGCCAGTAGTATCCACGCAAGAAATGAGCAGTTCTTC.

Remarks on this clonotype: This may arise from a read error, as a much more abundant clone is one base away. This chain connects TRBV3-1 to TRBJ2-7; 11 bases align to TRBD2. This CDR3 is built from 14 residues. Germline assignment: CDR1 LGHDT and CDR2 YNNKEL (reference sequence). V trimming: 4 bases; J trimming: 1 base; junction bases outside the gene matches: 0. The CDR3 DNA sequence: TGTGCCAGCAGCCCTAGCGGGAGGTCCTACGAGCAGTACTTC. Its protein is CASSPSGRSYEQYF.

This clonotype has ten or more counts. The chain combines TRBV20-1 with TRBJ2-5; 8 bases map to TRBD2. This CDR3 is built from 15 residues. Germline CDR1 DFQATT, CDR2 SNEGSKA (reference sequence). Unmatched junction bases numbered 8, after V lost 1 base and J lost 4 bases. The DNA for the CDR3 is TGCAGTGCTAGAGCGGGGGCGGGAGGCCGAGAGACCCAGTACTTC. The encoded protein is CSARAGAGGRETQYF.

At least ten counts were recorded for this clonotype. This chain connects TRBV11-3 to TRBJ2-3; 8 nucleotides agree with TRBD1. CDR3 length equals 15 residues. CDR1 is SGHNT and CDR2 is YENEEA in the germline V gene. V shed 3 bases, J shed 1 base, and the junction held 3 bases outside the gene matches. The chain's CDR3 is CASSFGQGGTDTQYF. The CDR3 DNA follows: TGTGCCAGCAGCTTCGGACAGGGAGGCACAGATACGCAGTATTTT.

This clonotype occurred many times. This chain links TRBV5-6 with TRBJ2-5; maybe TRBD2 (6 bases). Germline V CDR1 and CDR2: SGHDT, YYEEEE. The CDR3 length is 13 residues. The ends were cut back, 2 bases at V and 5 bases at J, with 10 bases in the middle. This CDR3 reads CASSFGSRETQYF. The CDR3 bases are TGTGCCAGCAGCTTCGGGAGCCGGGAGACCCAGTACTTC.

This clonotype was detected ten times or more. J is TRBJ1-4 and V is TRBV5-1; no clear D gene. Per germline, CDR1 SGHRS and CDR2 YFSETQ. This CDR3 has 15 amino acids. Trimming left V 4 bases short and J 2 bases short, with 12 bases between. The CDR3 nucleotides are TGCGCCAGCAGCCTTAGCCCTGGGACTAATGAAAAACTGTTTTTT. This codes for CASSLSPGTNEKLFF.

This clonotype occurred a few times. The chain has TRBV5-6 and TRBJ2-6; no definite D call. V lost 2 bases, J lost 0 bases, and 6 bases lay in between. CDR1 is SGHDT and CDR2 is YYEEEE in the germline V gene. The CDR3 loop spans 15 amino acids. CDR3 sequence: CASSLQTSGANVLTF. CDR3 sequence (DNA): TGTGCCAGCAGCTTACAGACCTCTGGGGCCAACGTCCTGACTTTC.

The V call is TRBV7-2, the J call TRBJ1-5, with D hard to call. Trimming took off 4 bases at V and 0 bases at J, with 10 bases between the two ends. This CDR3 comprises 15 residues. Germline V gene sequence: CDR1 SGHTA, CDR2 FQGNSA. The CDR3 nucleotides read TGTGCCAGCAGCTCCAGAGGCATTAGCAATCAGCCCCAGCATTTT. Protein product: CASSSRGISNQPQHF.

The chain is built from TRBV29-1 and TRBJ2-6; 10 bases match TRBD1. Per the germline V gene, CDR1 is SQVTM and CDR2 is ANQGSEA. The CDR3 covers 19 residues. V was pared by 0 bases and J by 1 base, with 9 bases of the junction left unmatched. The CDR3 protein is CSVEDFPGQGLSGANVLTF. In DNA, the CDR3 is TGCAGCGTTGAAGACTTCCCGGGACAGGGGTTATCTGGGGCCAACGTCCTGACTTTC.

This clonotype has only a few counts. This chain's CDR3 is CASSRTTNAEQFF. CDR3 nucleotides: TGTGCCAGCTCCCGGACTACCAATGCGGAGCAGTTCTTC. J is TRBJ2-1 and V is TRBV9, with a possible D match to TRBD2 (6 bases). With 7 bases removed from V and 10 bases from J, the gap between germline ends came to 18 bases. The V gene's germline CDR1 is SGDLS and CDR2 YYNGEE. This CDR3 is 13 amino acids long.